The entry that follows covers one T cell receptor beta chain sequence. With random hexamers, reverse transcription was performed on roughly 0.5 to 1 ug of RNA. TCRdb recomputed calls from the immunoSEQ multiplex PCR reads with MiXCR, one row per CDR3 protein. The sample yields more than 85,000 distinct CDR3 sequences, approximately 96% seen once. In germline, CDR1 is SNHLY, CDR2 FYNNEI. The CDR3 extends over 12 amino acids. The V end lost 6 bases, the J end lost 3 bases, and 6 bases lay between the germline ends. The sample is drawn from a study of CD8 T cells in Susac syndrome. The TCR was taken from a human donor in good health. The material sequenced was CD4+ T cells from PBMCs. The chain recombines TRBV2 with TRBJ1-5; D ambiguous. CDR3 sequence (DNA): TGTGCCAGCAGACGTATCAATCAGCCCCAGCATTTT. Translated: CASRRINQPQHF.